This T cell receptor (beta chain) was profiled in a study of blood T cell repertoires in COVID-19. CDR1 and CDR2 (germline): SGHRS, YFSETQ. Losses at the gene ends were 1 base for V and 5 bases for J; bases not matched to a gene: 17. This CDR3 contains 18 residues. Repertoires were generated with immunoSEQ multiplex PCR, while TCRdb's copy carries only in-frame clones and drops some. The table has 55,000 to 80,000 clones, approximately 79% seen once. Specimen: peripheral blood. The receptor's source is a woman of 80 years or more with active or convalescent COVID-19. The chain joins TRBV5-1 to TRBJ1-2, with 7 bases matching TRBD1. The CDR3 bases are TGCGCCAGCAGCTTGCTTCAGAACCCGACAGGGACGTTTTATGGCTACACCTTC. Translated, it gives CASSLLQNPTGTFYGYTF.